This entry describes one T cell receptor beta chain. Its antigen is still unknown. This entry comes from a study of CD8 T cells in ankylosing spondylitis. For TCR beta, libraries came from quantitative 5'-RACE with molecular barcodes. MiXCR, run by TCRdb on the 5' RACE reads, gives a single entry per CDR3 protein. The sample includes about 220,000 distinct CDR3 sequences, 10% to 13% of them seen just once. Study outcomes and limitations: It appeared that ankylosing spondylitis blood was characterized by a TCR beta motif of fewer than ten highly homologous variants. Enrichment of disease-linked clones was reportedly significant in matched ankylosing spondylitis synovial fluid.

From germline, CDR1 is KGHDR and CDR2 SFDVKD. The V end lost 3 bases, the J end lost 1 base, and 5 bases lay between the germline ends. The CDR3 has 14 residues. The chain links TRBV24-1 to TRBJ2-2; D not certain. The TCR sequence derives from a male donor with ankylosing spondylitis or in good health (not recorded which). The sequenced material came from blood, either unsorted or a sorted T cell fraction (not recorded which). The CDR3 nucleotides read TGTGCCACCAGTGATACAAGGAACACCGGGGAGCTGTTTTTT. Its protein is CATSDTRNTGELFF.